These 20 T cell receptor beta chains were all obtained from the same sample, sequenced in a study of response to subunit inactivated influenza vaccine. TCRdb processed the RT-PCR reads anew with MiXCR; each CDR3 protein has one entry. The table includes more than 700,000 distinct CDR3 sequences, around 21% detected once. The source was PBMCs from blood, collected around 5 days after vaccination. Every receptor here comes from a man aged 50 or older who received an inactivated influenza vaccine.

This clonotype was detected a few times. This rearrangement joins TRBV7-6 to TRBJ2-3, with D uncertain. The germline V gene encodes CDR1 SGHVS and CDR2 FNYEAQ. Trimming left V 5 bases short and J 3 bases short, with 9 bases between. The CDR3 extends over 13 amino acids. CDR3 region: CASSPWGTDTQYF. CDR3 nucleotides: TGTGCCAGCAGCCCGTGGGGTACAGATACGCAGTATTTT.

A few counts support this clonotype. V is TRBV5-1 and J is TRBJ1-4, with D tentatively TRBD1 (5 bases). Germline-derived CDR1 and CDR2 are SGHRS and YFSETQ. The CDR3 is made up of 15 amino acids. V lost 5 bases and J lost 0, with 11 bases in between. CDR3 amino acids: CASRPDSSTNEKLFF. Here the CDR3 DNA reads TGCGCCAGCAGGCCAGACAGTTCAACTAATGAAAAACTGTTTTTT.

In its sample, this clonotype was seen a few times. The chain employs TRBV24-1 and TRBJ2-3; no clear D. Germline loops: CDR1 KGHDR, CDR2 SFDVKD. The V and J ends lost 5 bases and 0 bases respectively, with 8 bases between them. The CDR3 contains 14 residues. CDR3 amino acids: CATSAVQSTDTQYF. CDR3 DNA sequence: TGTGCCACCAGTGCCGTACAGAGCACAGATACGCAGTATTTT.

This clonotype was counted a few times. The chain has TRBV6-2 or TRBV6-3 and TRBJ2-1, with a tentative D call TRBD1 (5 bases). Between the trimmed V and J ends, which lost 8 bases and 1 base, there was a span of 6 bases. CDR1 MNHEY and CDR2 SVGEGT come from the germline V gene. The CDR3 runs 12 residues. This CDR3 is CASGQSYNEQFF. The CDR3 coding sequence is TGTGCCAGCGGACAATCCTACAATGAGCAGTTCTTC.

The chain carries TRBV7-2 and TRBJ2-1, with 9 bases identical to TRBD2. CDR3 length: 18 amino acids. The V and J ends lost 3 bases and 5 bases, in that order; junction bases with no gene match: 14. The V gene's germline CDR1 is SGHTA and CDR2 FQGNSA. The DNA of the CDR3 is TGTGCCAGCAGCTTTGGGCTAGCGGGGTCCTATGGTAACAATGAGCAGTTCTTC. It specifies CASSFGLAGSYGNNEQFF. The full variable domain, completed using reference TRBV7-2 and TRBJ2-1, is GAGVSQSPSNKVTEKGKDVELRCDPISGHTALYWYRQSLGQGLEFLIYFQGNSAPDKSGLPSDRFSAERTGGSVSTLTIQRTQQEDSAVYLCASSFGLAGSYGNNEQFFGPGTRLTVL.

This clonotype was observed a few times. J is TRBJ1-5 and V is TRBV7-2, with D uncertain. V lost 4 bases to trimming and J lost 0 bases, with 10 bases between them. CDR3 size: 15 residues. Germline CDR1 and CDR2: SGHTA and FQGNSA. CDR3 sequence (DNA): TGTGCCAGCAGCTGGACTGACATTAGCAATCAGCCCCAGCATTTT. It yields the protein CASSWTDISNQPQHF.

The J gene is TRBJ2-2, the V gene TRBV7-6; D is undetermined. Germline CDR1 SGHVS, CDR2 FNYEAQ. Trimming stripped 2 bases from V and 6 bases from J, with 7 bases between. The CDR3 has 13 residues. CDR3 residues: CASSLIRSGELFF. DNA of the CDR3: TGTGCCAGCAGCTTAATCCGGTCCGGGGAGCTGTTTTTT.

This clonotype was found a few times. This chain connects TRBV5-5 to TRBJ1-2; 7 positions match TRBD1. There are 13 residues in the CDR3. Trimming cost V 0 bases and J 6 bases; bases outside gene matches: 2. The germline CDR1 and CDR2 sequences are SGHKS and YYEKEE (reference sequence). Here the CDR3 DNA reads TGTGCCAGCAGCTTGGCAGGGGGGGATGGCTACACCTTC. This sequence encodes CASSLAGGDGYTF.

There are a few counts of this clonotype. J is TRBJ1-5 and V is TRBV18; TRBD1 matches at 7 bases. Germline CDR1 reads KGHSH; CDR2 reads LQKENI. V shed 4 bases, J shed 0 bases, and the junction held 3 bases outside the gene matches. CDR3 length equals 15 residues. The CDR3 sequence: CASSQGQVSNQPQHF. The CDR3 DNA reads TGTGCCAGCTCACAAGGACAGGTTAGCAATCAGCCCCAGCATTTT.

The rearrangement links TRBV20-1 to TRBJ1-6; D uncertain. This CDR3 has 15 amino acids. V was trimmed by 1 base and J by 3 bases, leaving 10 bases between them. Germline CDR1 reads DFQATT; CDR2 reads SNEGSKA (reference sequence). CDR3 in amino acids: CSARGTVDYNSPLHF. The CDR3 DNA sequence: TGCAGTGCTAGAGGGACGGTGGACTATAATTCACCCCTCCACTTT.

The rearrangement links TRBV7-8 to TRBJ1-3, with no clear D. Germline loops: CDR1 SGHVS, CDR2 FQNEAQ. Trimming pared 2 bases from V and 8 bases from J, leaving 7 bases between. This CDR3 spans 12 amino acids. DNA of the CDR3: TGTGCCAGCAGCTTACTTACGGACACCATATATTTT. Its protein product is CASSLLTDTIYF.

The V call is TRBV29-1, the J call TRBJ2-7; tentative D call: TRBD1 (5 bases). V lost 7 bases and J 5 bases, leaving 15 bases between the germline ends. CDR1 is SQVTM, CDR2 ANQGSEA, per germline. The CDR3 is made up of 12 amino acids. The DNA of the CDR3 is TGCAGCGCCCAGGGTAGGGTCGACGAGCAGTACTTC. It yields the protein CSAQGRVDEQYF.

This clonotype was seen only a few times. The chain carries TRBV20-1 and TRBJ2-5; TRBD2 might be the D (5 bases). Trimming cost V 4 bases and J 5 bases, with 14 bases left between them. The germline V gene encodes CDR1 DFQATT and CDR2 SNEGSKA (reference sequence). The CDR3 is made up of 13 amino acids. The DNA for the CDR3 is TGCAGTGCTACGAGAGGGCTGGAGGAGACCCAGTACTTC. It encodes CSATRGLEETQYF.

The chain uses TRBV7-9 and TRBJ2-4, with D perhaps given as TRBD1 or TRBD2 (7 bases each). This CDR3 spans 16 amino acids. Between the trimmed V and J ends, which lost 4 bases and 1 base, there was a span of 14 bases. Germline V gene sequence: CDR1 SEHNR, CDR2 FQNEAQ (reference sequence). The CDR3 region is CASSSSGGGAKNIQYF. CDR3 coding DNA: TGTGCCAGCAGCTCCTCAGGGGGGGGGGCCAAAAACATTCAGTACTTC.

This sequence joins TRBV24-1 and TRBJ2-7; D call uncertain. The CDR3 spans 13 residues. Trimming took 2 bases from V and 7 from J, leaving 11 bases between them. Looked up from germline, CDR1 is KGHDR and CDR2 is SFDVKD. In nucleotides, the CDR3 is TGTGCCACCAGTGATTCCAATCTTAGGGAGCAGTACTTC. Its protein product is CATSDSNLREQYF.

CDR3 loop: CASSQDVGGESYEQYF. In DNA form, the CDR3 reads TGCGCCAGCAGCCAAGATGTCGGGGGGGAGTCCTACGAGCAGTACTTC. This sequence joins TRBV4-3 and TRBJ2-7; 8 positions match TRBD2. Germline V gene data show CDR1 as LGHNA and CDR2 as YSLEER. The CDR3 covers 16 residues. J gave up 1 base and V 0 bases, and 5 bases lay outside the gene matches.

In regard to this clonotype: Relative to the germline gene, one junction end is altered; a read error may explain this. The chain recombines TRBV7-3 with TRBJ2-1; 13 bases align to TRBD2. Germline loops: CDR1 SGHTA, CDR2 FQGTGA. The CDR3 contains 15 residues. CDR3 sequence reads: CASSRTSGRANEQSF. The CDR3 DNA reads TGTGCCAGCAGCCGGACTAGCGGGAGAGCCAATGAGCAGTCCTTC.

Turning to this clonotype: It may be a read error: a sequence one base away is much more abundant. This sequence joins TRBV29-1 and TRBJ2-5, with D perhaps assigned TRBD1 or TRBD2 (5 bases each). From germline, CDR1 is SQVTM and CDR2 ANQGSEA. The V end lost 2 bases, the J end lost 5 bases, and 18 bases lay between the germline ends. This CDR3 spans 15 amino acids. The CDR3 nucleotides read TGCAGCGTTGAAAGTAACGGGGCTCCCACGGAGACCCAGTACTTC. This translates into CSVESNGAPTETQYF.

V is TRBV7-9 and J is TRBJ2-7; the match to TRBD2 covers 7 bases. CDR1 and CDR2 (germline): SEHNR, FQNEAQ (reference sequence). V dropped 2 bases and J dropped 3; count of bases not matched to a gene: 4. The CDR3 runs 14 residues. CDR3 in amino acids: CASSLTSESYEQYF. CDR3 coding DNA: TGTGCCAGCAGCTTAACTAGCGAGAGCTACGAGCAGTACTTC.

This clonotype was counted a few times. The CDR3 sequence is CSARDVLEQFF. Written as DNA, the CDR3 is TGCAGTGCTAGAGACGTGCTTGAGCAGTTCTTC. V usage is TRBV20-1 and J usage is TRBJ2-1; D gene ambiguous. Germline lookup yields CDR1 DFQATT and CDR2 SNEGSKA (reference sequence). Trimming took off 0 bases at V and 9 bases at J, with 6 bases between the two ends. The CDR3 extends over 11 amino acids.